This entry lists 27 T cell receptor beta chains sequenced from one sample in a study of T cells in localized non-small cell lung cancer. TCRdb's copy holds only in-frame clones and misses some; the assay was immunoSEQ multiplex PCR. The sample contains under 150,000 clones, more than 70% of which appear only once. Sequenced material: peripheral blood, taken before any cancer treatment. These receptors were obtained from a female donor older than 55 with stage I lung adenocarcinoma.

This chain uses TRBV4-2 with TRBJ1-3, with a possible D match to TRBD1 (5 bases). V was trimmed by 8 bases and J by 8 bases, leaving 16 bases between them. The V gene's germline CDR1 is LGHNA and CDR2 YNFKEQ. The CDR3 runs 13 residues. CDR3 residues: CASAPLWGHTIYF. CDR3 in DNA: TGTGCCAGCGCCCCGTTATGGGGACACACCATATATTTT.

This sequence joins TRBV4-1 and TRBJ2-5; D is possibly TRBD1 (5 bases). V was shortened by 1 base and J by 3 bases, with 15 bases between the two germline ends. This CDR3 is 16 amino acids long. Germline CDR1 reads MGHRA; CDR2 reads YSYEKL. The chain's CDR3 is CASSQVPRAGEETQYF. The CDR3 DNA reads TGCGCCAGCAGCCAAGTTCCCAGGGCTGGGGAAGAGACCCAGTACTTC.

The genes are TRBV25-1 and TRBJ2-2, with 13 bases matching TRBD2. The CDR3 sequence is 17 residues long. V trimming: 2 bases; J trimming: 7 bases; junction bases outside the gene matches: 7. Germline-derived CDR1 and CDR2 are MGHDK and SYGVNS. The CDR3 nucleotides read TGTGCCAGCAGTGAACTTACTAGCGGGAGGGCCCACGGGGAGCTGTTTTTT. Its protein product is CASSELTSGRAHGELFF.

In its sample, this clone was seen a few times. This chain links TRBV28 with TRBJ1-1; 8 bases are shared with TRBD1. J gave up 5 bases and V 6 bases, and 8 bases lay outside the gene matches. This CDR3 is 14 amino acids long. Germline V gene sequence: CDR1 MDHEN, CDR2 SYDVKM. The CDR3 reads CASSLDRVRTEAFF. CDR3 nucleotides: TGTGCCAGCAGCCTGGACAGGGTGCGGACTGAAGCTTTCTTT.

This clone showed up just a few times. The V call is TRBV30, the J call TRBJ1-5, with D perhaps matching TRBD1 (5 bases). The CDR3 covers 13 residues. Looked up from germline, CDR1 is GTSNPN and CDR2 is SVGIG (reference sequence). V was trimmed by 1 base and J by 5 bases, leaving 9 bases between them. The CDR3 region has the DNA TGTGCCTGGAGTGGGGGACGGGATCAGCCCCAGCATTTT. It specifies CAWSGGRDQPQHF.

The rearrangement joins TRBV2 to TRBJ2-2; TRBD1 agrees at 8 bases. Trimming cost V 7 bases and J 0 bases; bases outside gene matches: 4. Germline lookup yields CDR1 SNHLY and CDR2 FYNNEI. The CDR3 is 15 residues long. The CDR3 DNA sequence: TGTGCCAGCACAGGACAGGGCTCGAACACCGGGGAGCTGTTTTTT. The encoded protein is CASTGQGSNTGELFF.

The chain has TRBV5-4 and TRBJ1-2; TRBD1 aligns across 9 bases. The CDR3 has 14 amino acids. J lost 7 bases, V lost 5 bases, and 9 bases had no gene match. The germline CDR1 and CDR2 sequences are SGHNT and YYREEE (reference sequence). Here the CDR3 reads CASRSPGQGSGYTF. DNA for the CDR3: TGTGCCAGCAGGTCTCCGGGACAGGGCTCTGGCTACACCTTC.

The chain is built from TRBV2 and TRBJ1-3; TRBD1 matches 10 bases. Germline assignment: CDR1 SNHLY and CDR2 FYNNEI. The V gene end was trimmed by 8 bases and the J gene end by 9 bases; junction bases not matched to a gene: 7. This CDR3 is 13 amino acids long. The CDR3 DNA sequence: TGTGCCAGCTCTGGGGACAGGGGACGCACCATATATTTT. Its protein product is CASSGDRGRTIYF.

As regards this clone: At one end the junction does not follow the germline gene, possibly because of a read error. The rearrangement joins TRBV11-2 to TRBJ2-5, with TRBD1 as a possible D gene (6 bases). Per germline, CDR1 SGHAT and CDR2 FQNNGV. The CDR3 runs 13 residues. CDR3 loop: CASSLDPTGTQDF. The CDR3, as DNA: TGTGCCAGCAGCTTAGATCCCACAGGGACCCAAGACTTC.

The genes are TRBV7-3 and TRBJ2-2; TRBD2 might be the D (5 bases). Germline V CDR1 and CDR2: SGHTA, FQGTGA. V was trimmed by 2 bases and J by 4 bases, leaving 11 bases between them. CDR3 length equals 15 residues. The CDR3 DNA reads as TGTGCCAGCAGCTTATTGGGAGCCAGCACCGGGGAGCTGTTTTTT. Protein: CASSLLGASTGELFF.

The chain joins TRBV6-5 to TRBJ1-3; D gene uncertain. The germline V and J ends were trimmed by 0 bases and 9 bases, with 12 bases remaining between them. Germline V gives CDR1 MNHEY, CDR2 SVGAGI. CDR3 size: 14 residues. The CDR3 region is CASSYSGAGGTIYF. The CDR3 DNA is TGTGCCAGCAGTTACTCGGGCGCCGGCGGCACCATATATTTT.

This clone was picked up one time. V is TRBV5-1 and J is TRBJ2-3; TRBD2 matches at 11 bases. With V trimmed by 1 base and J by 3 bases, 7 bases remained unmatched. The CDR3 sequence is 17 residues long. Germline lookup yields CDR1 SGHRS and CDR2 YFSETQ. The CDR3 coding sequence is TGCGCCAGCAGCTTGCGCGCACCTAGCGGGAGGACAGATACGCAGTATTTT. Translation gives CASSLRAPSGRTDTQYF. The complete variable domain, with remaining parts taken from reference TRBV5-1 and TRBJ2-3, reads KAGVTQTPRYLIKTRGQQVTLSCSPISGHRSVSWYQQTPGQGLQFLFEYFSETQRNKGNFPGRFSGRQFSNSRSEMNVSTLELGDSALYLCASSLRAPSGRTDTQYFGPGTRLTVL.

This chain links TRBV7-9 with TRBJ1-5, with 8 bases fitting TRBD1. CDR1 and CDR2 (germline): SEHNR, FQNEAQ (reference sequence). This CDR3 is built from 16 residues. Trimming at V came to 2 bases and at J to 6 bases, leaving 9 bases not matched to a gene. The CDR3 loop reads CASSLQGAGSGQPQHF. The CDR3 DNA reads TGTGCCAGCAGCTTACAGGGGGCTGGGTCTGGTCAGCCCCAGCATTTT.

This clone was picked up one time. This chain uses TRBV7-9 with TRBJ1-1, with TRBD1 matching over 9 bases. The V segment lost 4 bases and the J segment 1 base; nucleotides outside the gene matches: 10. The germline V gene has CDR1 SEHNR and CDR2 FQNEAQ (reference sequence). The CDR3 covers 17 residues. CDR3 sequence reads: CASSSFGTGRENTEAFF. The DNA for the CDR3 is TGTGCCAGCAGCTCATTCGGGACAGGGCGGGAGAACACTGAAGCTTTCTTT.

The chain has TRBV30 and TRBJ2-7; no reliable D call. The CDR3 has 15 amino acids. Germline V gene sequence: CDR1 GTSNPN, CDR2 SVGIG (reference sequence). V dropped 3 bases and J dropped 0 bases, with 15 bases sitting between them. CDR3 in amino acids: CAWRIPQASSYEQYF. The CDR3 nucleotides are TGTGCCTGGAGGATCCCCCAGGCTAGCTCCTACGAGCAGTACTTC.

The rearrangement joins TRBV27 to TRBJ2-1; D uncertain. Per germline, CDR1 MNHEY and CDR2 SMNVEV (reference sequence). This CDR3 has 13 amino acids. Trimming pared 3 bases from V and 0 bases from J, leaving 3 bases between. The CDR3 reads CASSLSSYNEQFF. The CDR3 DNA follows: TGTGCCAGCAGTTTGAGCTCCTACAATGAGCAGTTCTTC.

The chain links TRBV27 to TRBJ1-1, with TRBD1 matching over 9 bases. The CDR3 runs to 13 residues. J gave up 10 bases and V 6 bases, and 9 bases lay outside the gene matches. CDR1 MNHEY and CDR2 SMNVEV come from the germline V gene (reference sequence). The CDR3 region has the DNA TGTGCCAGCAGGCTGGGACAGGGCTTCAGAGCTTTCTTT. It yields the protein CASRLGQGFRAFF.

The gene calls are TRBV27 and TRBJ2-7, with 7 bases aligning to TRBD1. The CDR3 runs 13 residues. Trimming took 5 bases from V and 3 from J; bases not matched to a gene: 4. Germline V CDR1 and CDR2: MNHEY, SMNVEV (reference sequence). The CDR3 bases are TGTGCCAGCAGTCCGGGGACAGTCTACGAGCAGTACTTC. Amino acids: CASSPGTVYEQYF.

This chain links TRBV11-3 with TRBJ1-4; no reliable D call. Trimming pared 1 base from V and 8 bases from J, leaving 14 bases between. Looked up from germline, CDR1 is SGHNT and CDR2 is YENEEA. The CDR3 is made up of 15 amino acids. The chain's CDR3 is CASSLVGRPREKLFF. The CDR3 nucleotides are TGTGCCAGCAGCTTAGTTGGGAGGCCGAGGGAAAAACTGTTTTTT.

This clone appeared a few times. The rearrangement uses TRBV11-2 and TRBJ2-1; 14 bases align to TRBD2. This CDR3 comprises 16 residues. With V trimmed by 5 bases and J by 11 bases, 11 bases remained unmatched. Germline V gene lookup returns CDR1 SGHAT and CDR2 FQNNGV. The CDR3 is CASSPIRGTSGSKQFF. The CDR3 coding sequence is TGTGCCAGCAGCCCCATTAGGGGGACTAGCGGGAGCAAGCAGTTCTTC.

This clone was seen just once. V gene TRBV5-4 combines with J gene TRBJ2-1; D may match TRBD1 or TRBD2 (6 bases each). Trimming cost V 4 bases and J 0 bases, with 14 bases left between them. CDR1 is SGHNT, CDR2 YYREEE, per germline (reference sequence). The CDR3 runs to 16 residues. The CDR3 bases are TGTGCCAGCAGCCCAAAAGGGGGGAGCTCCTACAATGAGCAGTTCTTC. It codes for CASSPKGGSSYNEQFF.

This clone was picked up one time. This chain links TRBV6-6 with TRBJ2-2; no clear D. The CDR3 spans 15 residues. Germline V gene sequence: CDR1 MNHNY, CDR2 SVGAGI (reference sequence). V lost 3 bases and J 5 bases, leaving 13 bases between the germline ends. The DNA of the CDR3 is TGTGCCAGCAGTTATGCTCGTGGGCAAACCGGGGAGCTGTTTTTT. Residues: CASSYARGQTGELFF.

The CDR3 region is CASSLGAFWGSTDTQYF. CDR3 coding DNA: TGTGCCAGCAGCTTAGGTGCCTTTTGGGGTAGCACAGATACGCAGTATTTT. The chain combines TRBV11-3 with TRBJ2-3; D gene uncertain. In germline, CDR1 is SGHNT, CDR2 YENEEA. V lost 1 base and J lost 0, with 14 bases in between. This CDR3 region has 17 residues.

This clone is medium-sized by share. The chain has TRBV30 and TRBJ1-2; D not certain. This CDR3 has 14 residues. Trimming cost V 3 bases and J 5 bases, with 16 bases left between them. CDR1 is GTSNPN, CDR2 SVGIG, per germline (reference sequence). The CDR3 sequence is CAWRSPGQLYGYTF. The CDR3 DNA sequence: TGTGCCTGGAGGTCCCCGGGTCAACTTTATGGCTACACCTTC.

The J gene is TRBJ1-2, the V gene TRBV30; D remains ambiguous. V was shortened by 3 bases and J by 4 bases, with 12 bases between the two germline ends. The length of the CDR3 is 13 residues. The V gene's germline CDR1 is GTSNPN and CDR2 SVGIG (reference sequence). CDR3 protein: CAWSNRQTYGYTF. As DNA, the CDR3 is TGTGCCTGGAGCAATAGGCAGACCTATGGCTACACCTTC.

CDR3 residues: CASSLRVTSGNEQFF. CDR3 nucleotides: TGTGCCAGCAGCTTAAGAGTGACTAGCGGCAATGAGCAGTTCTTC. This chain joins TRBV11-1 and TRBJ2-1, with TRBD2 identical over 9 bases. With 2 bases clipped from V and 6 bases from J, the junction kept 5 bases outside the gene matches. Germline lookup yields CDR1 SGHAT and CDR2 FQDESV (reference sequence). The CDR3 loop spans 15 amino acids.

This clone has only a few counts. The V and J genes are TRBV5-1 and TRBJ2-5, with 10 bases fitting TRBD2. This CDR3 comprises 16 residues. V dropped 0 bases and J dropped 5; count of bases not matched to a gene: 7. The germline V gene has CDR1 SGHRS and CDR2 YFSETQ. The chain's CDR3 is CASSLVSGRAGETQYF. CDR3 bases: TGCGCCAGCAGCTTGGTCAGCGGGAGGGCTGGGGAGACCCAGTACTTC.